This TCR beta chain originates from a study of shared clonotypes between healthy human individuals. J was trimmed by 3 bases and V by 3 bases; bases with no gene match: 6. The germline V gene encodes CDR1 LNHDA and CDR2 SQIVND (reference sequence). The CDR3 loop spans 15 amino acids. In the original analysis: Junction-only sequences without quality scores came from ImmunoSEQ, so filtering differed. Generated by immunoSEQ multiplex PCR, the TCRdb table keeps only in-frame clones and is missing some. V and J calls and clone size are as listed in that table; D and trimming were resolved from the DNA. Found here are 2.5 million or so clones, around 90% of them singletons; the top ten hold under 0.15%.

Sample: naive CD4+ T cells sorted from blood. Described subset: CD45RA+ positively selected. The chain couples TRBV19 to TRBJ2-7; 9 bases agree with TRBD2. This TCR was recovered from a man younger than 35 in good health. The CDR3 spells CASSIASGRSYEQYF. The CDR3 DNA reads TGTGCCAGTAGTATTGCGAGCGGGAGGAGCTACGAGCAGTACTTC. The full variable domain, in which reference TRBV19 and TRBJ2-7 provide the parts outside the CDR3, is DGGITQSPKYLFRKEGQNVTLSCEQNLNHDAMYWYRQDPGQGLRLIYYSQIVNDFQKGDIAEGYSVSREKKESFPLTVTSAQKNPTAFYLCASSIASGRSYEQYFGPGTRLTVT.